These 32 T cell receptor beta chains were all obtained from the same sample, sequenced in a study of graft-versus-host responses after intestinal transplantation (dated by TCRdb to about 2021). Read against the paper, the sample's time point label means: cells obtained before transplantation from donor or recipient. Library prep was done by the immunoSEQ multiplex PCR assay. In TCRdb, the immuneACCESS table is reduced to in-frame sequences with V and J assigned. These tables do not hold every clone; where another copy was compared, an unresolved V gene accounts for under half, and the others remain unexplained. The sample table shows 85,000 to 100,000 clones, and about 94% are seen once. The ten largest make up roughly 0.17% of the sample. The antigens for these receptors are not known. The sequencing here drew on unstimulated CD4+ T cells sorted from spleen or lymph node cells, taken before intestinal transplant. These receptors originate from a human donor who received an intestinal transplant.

For the CDR3, the DNA is TGTGCCAGCAGTCCTCAACTCCGGGACAGGGTTTTTTTTCTATCTGGGGCCAACGTCCTGACTTTC. Translated: CASSPQLRDRVFFLSGANVLTF. The chain joins TRBV27 to TRBJ2-6; TRBD1 matches at 9 bases. V was clipped by 5 bases and J by 1 base; unmatched bases: 21. The CDR3 runs to 22 residues. Germline V gene lookup returns CDR1 MNHEY and CDR2 SMNVEV (reference sequence).

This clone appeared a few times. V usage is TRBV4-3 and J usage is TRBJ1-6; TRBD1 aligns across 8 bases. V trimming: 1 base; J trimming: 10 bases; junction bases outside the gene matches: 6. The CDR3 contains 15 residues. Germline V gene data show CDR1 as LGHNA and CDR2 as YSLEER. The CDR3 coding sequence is TGCGCCAGCAGCCAAGGGGGACAGGATTCGTCACCCCTCCACTTT. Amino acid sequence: CASSQGGQDSSPLHF.

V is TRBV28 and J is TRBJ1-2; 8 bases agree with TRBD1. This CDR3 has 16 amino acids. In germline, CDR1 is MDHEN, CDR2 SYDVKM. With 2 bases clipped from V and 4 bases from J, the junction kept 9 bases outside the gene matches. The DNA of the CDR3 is TGTGCCAGCAGTTTAAGTGCGGCAGGGGGCCGCTATGGCTACACCTTC. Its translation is CASSLSAAGGRYGYTF.

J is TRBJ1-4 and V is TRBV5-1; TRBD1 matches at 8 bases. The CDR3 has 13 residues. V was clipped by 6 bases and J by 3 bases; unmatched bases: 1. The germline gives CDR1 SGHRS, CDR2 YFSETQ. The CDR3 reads CASNRGANEKLFF. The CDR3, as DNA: TGCGCCAGCAACAGGGGGGCTAATGAAAAACTGTTTTTT.

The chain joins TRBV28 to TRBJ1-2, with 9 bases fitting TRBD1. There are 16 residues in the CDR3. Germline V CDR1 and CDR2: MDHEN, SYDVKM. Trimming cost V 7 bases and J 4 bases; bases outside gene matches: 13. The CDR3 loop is CASTDRDRDFIYGYTF. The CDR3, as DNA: TGTGCCAGCACCGATAGGGACAGGGACTTTATCTATGGCTACACCTTC.

The CDR3 DNA reads as TGTGCCTGGAGTGTAGAAACAGGGGATAATCAGCCCCAGCATTTT. This translates into CAWSVETGDNQPQHF. The chain uses TRBV30 and TRBJ1-5; 7 nucleotides line up with TRBD1. In germline, CDR1 is GTSNPN, CDR2 SVGIG (reference sequence). This CDR3 has 15 amino acids. V was clipped by 0 bases and J by 4 bases; unmatched bases: 6.

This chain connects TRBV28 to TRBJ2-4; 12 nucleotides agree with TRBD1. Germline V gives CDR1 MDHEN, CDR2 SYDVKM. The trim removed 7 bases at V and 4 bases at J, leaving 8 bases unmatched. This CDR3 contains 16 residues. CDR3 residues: CASTKPGQGAKNIQYF. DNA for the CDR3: TGTGCCAGCACCAAACCGGGACAGGGGGCTAAAAACATTCAGTACTTC.

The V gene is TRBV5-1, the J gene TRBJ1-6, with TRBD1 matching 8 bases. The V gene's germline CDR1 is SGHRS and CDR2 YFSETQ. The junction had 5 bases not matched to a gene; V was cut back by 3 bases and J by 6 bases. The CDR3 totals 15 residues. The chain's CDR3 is CASSSQGARNSPLHF. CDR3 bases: TGCGCCAGCAGCTCCCAGGGGGCGCGTAATTCACCCCTCCACTTT.

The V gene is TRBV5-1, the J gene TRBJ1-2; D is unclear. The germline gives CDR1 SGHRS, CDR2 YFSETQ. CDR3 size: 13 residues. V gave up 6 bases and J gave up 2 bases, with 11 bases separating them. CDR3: CASTTGDNYGYTF. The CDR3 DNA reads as TGCGCCAGCACGACGGGAGACAACTATGGCTACACCTTC.

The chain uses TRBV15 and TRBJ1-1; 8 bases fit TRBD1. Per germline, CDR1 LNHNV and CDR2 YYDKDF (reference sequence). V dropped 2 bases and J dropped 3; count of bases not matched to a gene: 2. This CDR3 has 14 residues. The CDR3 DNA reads TGTGCCACCAGCAGATTACAGGGGGACACTGAAGCTTTCTTT. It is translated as CATSRLQGDTEAFF. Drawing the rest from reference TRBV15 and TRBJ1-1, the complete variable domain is DAMVIQNPRYQVTQFGKPVTLSCSQTLNHNVMYWYQQKSSQAPKLLFHYYDKDFNNEADTPDNFQSRRPNTSFCFLDIRSPGLGDTAMYLCATSRLQGDTEAFFGQGTRLTVV.

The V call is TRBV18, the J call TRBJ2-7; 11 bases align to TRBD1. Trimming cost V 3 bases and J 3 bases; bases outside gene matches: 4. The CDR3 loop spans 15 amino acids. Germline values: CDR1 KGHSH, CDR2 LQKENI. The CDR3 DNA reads TGTGCCAGCTCACCCACCGGGACAGGGGGCTACGAGCAGTACTTC. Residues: CASSPTGTGGYEQYF.

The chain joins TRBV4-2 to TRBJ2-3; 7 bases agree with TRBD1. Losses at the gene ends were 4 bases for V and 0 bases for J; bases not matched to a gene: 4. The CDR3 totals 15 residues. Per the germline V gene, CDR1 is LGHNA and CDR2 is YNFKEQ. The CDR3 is CASSLAGGSTDTQYF. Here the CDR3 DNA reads TGTGCCAGCAGCCTCGCAGGGGGTAGCACAGATACGCAGTATTTT.

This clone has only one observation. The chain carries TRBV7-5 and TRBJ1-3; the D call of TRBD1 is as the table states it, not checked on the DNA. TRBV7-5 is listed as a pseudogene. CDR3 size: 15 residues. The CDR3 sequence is CAGHSGTGLFNTIYF. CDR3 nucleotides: TGTGCCGGCCACTCCGGGACAGGGCTCTTTAACACCATATATTTT.

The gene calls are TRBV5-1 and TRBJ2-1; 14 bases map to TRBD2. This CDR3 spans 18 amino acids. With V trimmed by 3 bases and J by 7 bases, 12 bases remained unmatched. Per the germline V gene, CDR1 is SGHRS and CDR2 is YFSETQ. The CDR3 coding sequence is TGCGCCAGCAGCTCGGGACGACTAGCGGGGGGGGACCGAAATGAGCAGTTCTTC. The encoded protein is CASSSGRLAGGDRNEQFF.

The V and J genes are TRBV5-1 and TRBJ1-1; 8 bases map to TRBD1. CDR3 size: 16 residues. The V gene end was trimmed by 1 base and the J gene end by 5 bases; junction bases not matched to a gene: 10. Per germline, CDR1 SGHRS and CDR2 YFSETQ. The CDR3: CASSLPTRTGKTEAFF. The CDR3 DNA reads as TGCGCCAGCAGCTTGCCTACTCGGACAGGGAAAACTGAAGCTTTCTTT.

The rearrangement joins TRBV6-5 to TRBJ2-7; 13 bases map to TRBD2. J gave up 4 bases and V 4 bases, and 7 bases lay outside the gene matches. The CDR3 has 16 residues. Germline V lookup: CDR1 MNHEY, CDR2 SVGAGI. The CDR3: CASSSHRTSGRYEQYF. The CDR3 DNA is TGTGCCAGCAGTTCGCATCGGACTAGCGGGAGATACGAGCAGTACTTC.

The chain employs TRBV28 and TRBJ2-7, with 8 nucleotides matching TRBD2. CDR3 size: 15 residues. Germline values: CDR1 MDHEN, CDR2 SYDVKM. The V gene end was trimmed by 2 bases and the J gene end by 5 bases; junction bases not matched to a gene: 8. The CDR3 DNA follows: TGTGCCAGCAGTTTAATATCGGGAGGGCAGGACGAGCAGTACTTC. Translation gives CASSLISGGQDEQYF.

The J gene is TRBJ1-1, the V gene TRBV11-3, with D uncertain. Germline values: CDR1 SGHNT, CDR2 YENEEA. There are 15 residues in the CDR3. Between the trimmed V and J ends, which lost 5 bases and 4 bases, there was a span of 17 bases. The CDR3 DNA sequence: TGTGCCAGCAGCGTAATCGGGGTGGGGAGCACTGAAGCTTTCTTT. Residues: CASSVIGVGSTEAFF.

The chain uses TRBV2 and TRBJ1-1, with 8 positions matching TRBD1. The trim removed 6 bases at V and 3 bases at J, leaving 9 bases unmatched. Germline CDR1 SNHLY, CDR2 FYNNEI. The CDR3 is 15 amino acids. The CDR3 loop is CASSEQGGLYTEAFF. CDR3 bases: TGTGCCAGCAGCGAACAGGGGGGACTTTACACTGAAGCTTTCTTT.

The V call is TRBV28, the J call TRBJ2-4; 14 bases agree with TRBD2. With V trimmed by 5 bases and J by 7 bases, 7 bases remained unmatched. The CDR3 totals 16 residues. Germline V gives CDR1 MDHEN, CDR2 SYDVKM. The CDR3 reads CASSTGTSGSDNIQYF. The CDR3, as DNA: TGTGCCAGCAGTACAGGGACTAGCGGGAGTGACAACATTCAGTACTTC.

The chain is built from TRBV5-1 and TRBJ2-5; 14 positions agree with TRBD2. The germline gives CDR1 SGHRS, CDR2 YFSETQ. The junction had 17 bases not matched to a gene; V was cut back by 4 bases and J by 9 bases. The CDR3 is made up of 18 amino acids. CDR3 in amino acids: CASSMTGLAGDSAGSQYF. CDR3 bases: TGCGCCAGCAGCATGACGGGACTAGCGGGAGACAGCGCCGGGTCCCAGTACTTC.

For the CDR3, the DNA is TGTGCCAGCAGCCTTAGGACAGCAAATAATTCACCCCTCCACTTT. Translation gives CASSLRTANNSPLHF. The rearrangement joins TRBV11-2 to TRBJ1-6; weak D call: TRBD1 (6 bases). The CDR3 contains 15 residues. V lost 5 bases and J lost 5, with 13 bases in between. Germline assignment: CDR1 SGHAT and CDR2 FQNNGV.

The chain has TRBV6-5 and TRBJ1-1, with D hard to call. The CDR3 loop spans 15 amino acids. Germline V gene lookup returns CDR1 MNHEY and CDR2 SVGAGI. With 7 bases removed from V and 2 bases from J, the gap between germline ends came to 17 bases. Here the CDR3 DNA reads TGTGCCAGCATCCCCAGTCCCTCAATAAACACTGAAGCTTTCTTT. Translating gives CASIPSPSINTEAFF.

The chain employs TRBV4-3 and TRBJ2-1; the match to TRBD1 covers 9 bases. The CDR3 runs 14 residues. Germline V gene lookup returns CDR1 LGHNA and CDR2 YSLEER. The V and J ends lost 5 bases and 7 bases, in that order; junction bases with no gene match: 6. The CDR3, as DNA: TGCGCCAGCAGCACCCGGACAGGGGTGAATGAGCAGTTCTTC. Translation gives CASSTRTGVNEQFF.

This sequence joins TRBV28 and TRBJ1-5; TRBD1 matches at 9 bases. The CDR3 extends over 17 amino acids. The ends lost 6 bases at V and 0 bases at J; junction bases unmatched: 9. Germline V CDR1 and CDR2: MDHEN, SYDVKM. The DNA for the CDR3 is TGTGCCAGCAGAGAGGGACAGGGAATCTATAGCAATCAGCCCCAGCATTTT. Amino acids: CASREGQGIYSNQPQHF. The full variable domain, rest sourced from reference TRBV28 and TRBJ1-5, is DVKVTQSSRYLVKRTGEKVFLECVQDMDHENMFWYRQDPGLGLRLIYFSYDVKMKEKGDIPEGYSVSREKKERFSLILESASTNQTSMYLCASREGQGIYSNQPQHFGDGTRLSIL.

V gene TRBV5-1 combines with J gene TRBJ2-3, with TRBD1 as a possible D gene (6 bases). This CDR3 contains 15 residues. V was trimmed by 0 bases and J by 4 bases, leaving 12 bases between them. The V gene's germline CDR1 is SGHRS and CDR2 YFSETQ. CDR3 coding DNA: TGCGCCAGCAGCTTGGAAGGGGGTGGTGCAGATACGCAGTATTTT. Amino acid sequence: CASSLEGGGADTQYF.

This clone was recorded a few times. CDR3 coding DNA: TGCGCCAGCAGCCAAGACCATAGCGGGGAGAAGTTCTTC. This sequence encodes CASSQDHSGEKFF. The chain links TRBV4-1 to TRBJ2-1; 8 positions agree with TRBD2. Per the germline V gene, CDR1 is MGHRA and CDR2 is YSYEKL. Unmatched junction bases numbered 6, after V lost 0 bases and J lost 14 bases. The CDR3 is 13 amino acids.

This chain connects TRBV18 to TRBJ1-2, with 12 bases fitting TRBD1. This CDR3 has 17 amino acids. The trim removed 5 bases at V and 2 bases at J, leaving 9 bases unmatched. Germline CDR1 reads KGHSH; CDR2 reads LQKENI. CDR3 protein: CASSYRDRGLENYGYTF. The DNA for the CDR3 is TGTGCCAGCTCATACCGGGACAGGGGGCTGGAGAACTATGGCTACACCTTC.

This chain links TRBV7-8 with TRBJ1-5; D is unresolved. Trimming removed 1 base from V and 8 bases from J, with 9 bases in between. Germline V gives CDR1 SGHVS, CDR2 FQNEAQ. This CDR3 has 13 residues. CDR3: CASSLERREPQHF. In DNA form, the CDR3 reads TGTGCCAGCAGCTTAGAGAGACGGGAGCCCCAGCATTTT.

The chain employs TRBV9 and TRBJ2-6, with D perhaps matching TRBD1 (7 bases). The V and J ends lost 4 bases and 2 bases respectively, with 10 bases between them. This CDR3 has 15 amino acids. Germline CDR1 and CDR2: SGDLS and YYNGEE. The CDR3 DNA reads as TGTGCCAGCAGCCTCAGGGGGGCTGGGGCCAACGTCCTGACTTTC. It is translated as CASSLRGAGANVLTF.

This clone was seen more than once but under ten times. The CDR3 loop is CASRTTEVDGYTF. The CDR3 DNA follows: TGTGCCAGCCGTACGACGGAGGTTGATGGCTACACCTTC. The chain recombines TRBV2 with TRBJ1-2; no definite D call. Trimming took 8 bases from V and 6 from J, leaving 16 bases between them. Germline values: CDR1 SNHLY, CDR2 FYNNEI. This CDR3 is 13 amino acids long. Together with reference TRBV2 and TRBJ1-2, the CDR3 gives the full variable domain: EPEVTQTPSHQVTQMGQEVILRCVPISNHLYFYWYRQILGQKVEFLVSFYNNEISEKSEIFDDQFSVERPDGSNFTLKIRSTKLEDSAMYFCASRTTEVDGYTFGSGTRLTVV.

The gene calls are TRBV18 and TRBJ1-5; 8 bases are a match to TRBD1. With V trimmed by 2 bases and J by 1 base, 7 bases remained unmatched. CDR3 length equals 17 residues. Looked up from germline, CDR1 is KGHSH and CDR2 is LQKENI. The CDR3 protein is CASSPTGQAGSNQPQHF. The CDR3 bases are TGTGCCAGCTCACCAACGGGACAGGCTGGGAGCAATCAGCCCCAGCATTTT.